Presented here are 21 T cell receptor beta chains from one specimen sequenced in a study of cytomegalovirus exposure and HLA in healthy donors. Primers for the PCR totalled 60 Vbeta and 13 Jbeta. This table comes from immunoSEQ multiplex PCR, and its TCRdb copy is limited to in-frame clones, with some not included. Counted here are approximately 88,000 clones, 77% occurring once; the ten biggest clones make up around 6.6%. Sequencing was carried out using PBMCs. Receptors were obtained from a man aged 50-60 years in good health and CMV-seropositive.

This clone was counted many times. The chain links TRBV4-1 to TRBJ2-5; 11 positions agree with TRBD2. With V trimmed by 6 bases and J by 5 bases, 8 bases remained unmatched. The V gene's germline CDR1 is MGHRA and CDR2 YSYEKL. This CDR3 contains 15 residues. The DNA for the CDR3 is TGCGCCAGCAGGGGGGTTAGCGGGGGGGCGGAGACCCAGTACTTC. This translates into CASRGVSGGAETQYF.

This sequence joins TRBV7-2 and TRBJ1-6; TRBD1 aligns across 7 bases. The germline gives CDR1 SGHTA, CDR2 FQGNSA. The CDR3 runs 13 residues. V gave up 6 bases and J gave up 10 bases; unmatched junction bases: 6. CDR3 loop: CASRVDRDSPLHF. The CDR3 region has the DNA TGTGCCAGCAGAGTCGACAGGGACTCACCCCTCCACTTT. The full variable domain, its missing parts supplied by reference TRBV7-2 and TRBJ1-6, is GAGVSQSPSNKVTEKGKDVELRCDPISGHTALYWYRQSLGQGLEFLIYFQGNSAPDKSGLPSDRFSAERTGGSVSTLTIQRTQQEDSAVYLCASRVDRDSPLHFGNGTRLTVT.

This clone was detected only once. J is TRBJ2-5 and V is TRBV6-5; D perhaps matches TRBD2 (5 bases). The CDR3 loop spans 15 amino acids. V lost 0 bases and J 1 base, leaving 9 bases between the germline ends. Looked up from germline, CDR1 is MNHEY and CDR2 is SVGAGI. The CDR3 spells CASSYSIRGQETQYF. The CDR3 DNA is TGTGCCAGCAGTTACTCCATCCGGGGCCAAGAGACCCAGTACTTC.

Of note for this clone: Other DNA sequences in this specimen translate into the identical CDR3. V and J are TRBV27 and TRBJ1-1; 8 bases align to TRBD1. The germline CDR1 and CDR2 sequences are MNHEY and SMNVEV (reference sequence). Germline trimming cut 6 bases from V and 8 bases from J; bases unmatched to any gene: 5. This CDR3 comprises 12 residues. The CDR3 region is CASRSRTGEAFF. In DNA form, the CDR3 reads TGTGCCAGCAGATCAAGGACAGGGGAAGCTTTCTTT.

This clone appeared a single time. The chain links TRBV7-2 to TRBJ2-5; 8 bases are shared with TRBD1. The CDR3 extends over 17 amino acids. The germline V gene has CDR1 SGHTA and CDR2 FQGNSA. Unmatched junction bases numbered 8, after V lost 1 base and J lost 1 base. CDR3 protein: CASSLGGGTGGQETQYF. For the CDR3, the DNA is TGTGCCAGCAGCTTAGGCGGCGGGACAGGTGGCCAAGAGACCCAGTACTTC.

CDR3: CAISESAGLAAGELFF. The CDR3 DNA is TGTGCCATCAGTGAGTCGGCAGGGTTGGCGGCCGGGGAGCTGTTTTTT. This chain joins TRBV10-3 and TRBJ2-2, with D perhaps matching TRBD1 (5 bases). V lost 0 bases to trimming and J lost 6 bases, with 14 bases between them. The length of the CDR3 is 16 residues. Looked up from germline, CDR1 is ENHRY and CDR2 is SYGVKD.

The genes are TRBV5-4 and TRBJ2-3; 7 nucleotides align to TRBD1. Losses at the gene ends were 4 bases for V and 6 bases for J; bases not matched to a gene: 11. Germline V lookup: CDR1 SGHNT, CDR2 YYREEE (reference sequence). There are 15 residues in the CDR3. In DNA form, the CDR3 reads TGTGCCAGCAGCGAACCGACAGGGTACCGTGATACGCAGTATTTT. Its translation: CASSEPTGYRDTQYF.

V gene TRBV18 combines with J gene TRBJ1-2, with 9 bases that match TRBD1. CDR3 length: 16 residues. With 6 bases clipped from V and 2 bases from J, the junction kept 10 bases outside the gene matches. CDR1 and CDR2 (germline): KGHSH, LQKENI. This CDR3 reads CASSRDRASSNYGYTF. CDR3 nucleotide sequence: TGTGCCAGCTCCCGGGACAGGGCCTCTTCAAACTATGGCTACACCTTC.

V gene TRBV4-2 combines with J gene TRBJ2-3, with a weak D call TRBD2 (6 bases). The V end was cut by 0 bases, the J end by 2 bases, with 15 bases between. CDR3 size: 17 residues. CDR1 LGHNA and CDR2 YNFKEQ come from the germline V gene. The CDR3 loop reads CASSQDPAGRNTDTQYF. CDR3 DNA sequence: TGTGCCAGCAGCCAAGATCCGGCGGGGCGAAACACAGATACGCAGTATTTT.

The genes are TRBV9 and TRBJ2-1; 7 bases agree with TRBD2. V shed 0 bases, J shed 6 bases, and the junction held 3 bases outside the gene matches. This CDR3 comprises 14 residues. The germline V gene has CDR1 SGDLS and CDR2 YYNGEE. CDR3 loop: CASSVGSSGNEQFF. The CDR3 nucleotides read TGTGCCAGCAGCGTAGGTTCTAGCGGCAATGAGCAGTTCTTC.

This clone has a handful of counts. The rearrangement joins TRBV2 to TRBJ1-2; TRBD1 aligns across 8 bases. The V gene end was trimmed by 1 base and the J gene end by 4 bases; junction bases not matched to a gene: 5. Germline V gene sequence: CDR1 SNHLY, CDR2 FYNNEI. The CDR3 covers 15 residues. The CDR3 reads CASSEGDRGGYGYTF. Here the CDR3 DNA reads TGTGCCAGCAGTGAAGGAGACAGGGGAGGCTATGGCTACACCTTC.

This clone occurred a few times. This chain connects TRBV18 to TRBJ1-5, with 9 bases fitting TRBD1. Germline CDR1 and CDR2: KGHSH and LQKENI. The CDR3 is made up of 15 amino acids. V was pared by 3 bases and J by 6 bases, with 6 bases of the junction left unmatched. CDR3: CASSPQGTGSQPQHF. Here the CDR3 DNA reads TGTGCCAGCTCACCCCAGGGGACAGGGAGTCAGCCCCAGCATTTT.

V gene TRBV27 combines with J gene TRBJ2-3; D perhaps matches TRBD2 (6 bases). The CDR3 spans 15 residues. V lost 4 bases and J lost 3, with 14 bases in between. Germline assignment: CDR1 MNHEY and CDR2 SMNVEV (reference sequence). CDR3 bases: TGTGCCAGCAGTTATTACGGGGGAAAAACAGATACGCAGTATTTT. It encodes CASSYYGGKTDTQYF.

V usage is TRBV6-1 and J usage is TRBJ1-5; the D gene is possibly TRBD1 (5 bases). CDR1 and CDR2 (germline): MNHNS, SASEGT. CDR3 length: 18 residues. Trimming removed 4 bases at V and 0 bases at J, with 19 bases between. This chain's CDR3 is CASSGPGARRLSNQPQHF. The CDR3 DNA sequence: TGTGCCAGCAGTGGCCCTGGGGCCCGAAGACTTAGCAATCAGCCCCAGCATTTT.

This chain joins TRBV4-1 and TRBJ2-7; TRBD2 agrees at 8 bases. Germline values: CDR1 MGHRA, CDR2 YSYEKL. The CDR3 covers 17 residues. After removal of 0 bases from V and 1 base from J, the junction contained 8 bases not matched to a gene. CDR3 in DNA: TGCGCCAGCAGCCAAGAATTGAGCGGGGGCCTATCCTACGAGCAGTACTTC. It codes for CASSQELSGGLSYEQYF.

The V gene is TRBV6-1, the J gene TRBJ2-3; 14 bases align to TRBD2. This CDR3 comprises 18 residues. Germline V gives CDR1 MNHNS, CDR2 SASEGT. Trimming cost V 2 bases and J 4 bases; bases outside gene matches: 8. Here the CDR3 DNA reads TGTGCCAGCAGTGAATCCCCTACGACTAGCGGGGGGGCAGATACGCAGTATTTT. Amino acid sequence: CASSESPTTSGGADTQYF.

CDR3 DNA sequence: TGCGCCAGCAGTAGACAGGCCCACGAGACCCAGTACTTC. Residues: CASSRQAHETQYF. V is TRBV10-1 and J is TRBJ2-5; weak D call: TRBD1 (6 bases). Germline V gene data show CDR1 as WNHNN and CDR2 as SYGVQD (reference sequence). This CDR3 region has 13 residues. V was trimmed by 5 bases and J by 5 bases, leaving 12 bases between them.

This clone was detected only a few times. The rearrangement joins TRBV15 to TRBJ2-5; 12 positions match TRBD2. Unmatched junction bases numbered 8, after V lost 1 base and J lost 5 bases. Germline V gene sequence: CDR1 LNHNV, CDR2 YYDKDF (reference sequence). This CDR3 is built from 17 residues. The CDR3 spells CATSRGASGGVDETQYF. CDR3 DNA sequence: TGTGCCACCAGCAGAGGGGCTAGCGGGGGGGTGGACGAGACCCAGTACTTC. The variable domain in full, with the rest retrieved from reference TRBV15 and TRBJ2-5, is DAMVIQNPRYQVTQFGKPVTLSCSQTLNHNVMYWYQQKSSQAPKLLFHYYDKDFNNEADTPDNFQSRRPNTSFCFLDIRSPGLGDTAMYLCATSRGASGGVDETQYFGPGTRLLVL.

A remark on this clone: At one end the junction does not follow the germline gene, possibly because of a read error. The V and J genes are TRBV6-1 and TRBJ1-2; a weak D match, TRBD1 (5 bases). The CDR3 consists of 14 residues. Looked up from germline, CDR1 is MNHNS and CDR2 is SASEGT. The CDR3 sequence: CASSTLGGNYGYPF. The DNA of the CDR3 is TGTGCCAGCAGTACCCTTGGGGGGAACTATGGCTACCCCTTC.

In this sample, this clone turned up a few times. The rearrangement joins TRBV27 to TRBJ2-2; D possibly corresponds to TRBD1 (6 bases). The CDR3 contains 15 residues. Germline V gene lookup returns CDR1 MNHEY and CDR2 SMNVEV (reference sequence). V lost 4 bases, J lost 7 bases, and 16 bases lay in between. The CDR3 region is CASSSGQTSLGELFF. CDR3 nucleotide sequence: TGTGCCAGCAGTTCCGGACAGACGTCGCTCGGGGAGCTGTTTTTT.

CDR3 nucleotide sequence: TGTGCCAGCAGTTACTCCCCTAGCGGGGGGGAAGATGAGCAGTTCTTC. Translated: CASSYSPSGGEDEQFF. The V and J genes are TRBV6-5 and TRBJ2-1; 12 bases fit TRBD2. CDR1 MNHEY and CDR2 SVGAGI come from the germline V gene. J was trimmed by 8 bases and V by 0 bases; bases with no gene match: 5. This CDR3 region has 16 residues.